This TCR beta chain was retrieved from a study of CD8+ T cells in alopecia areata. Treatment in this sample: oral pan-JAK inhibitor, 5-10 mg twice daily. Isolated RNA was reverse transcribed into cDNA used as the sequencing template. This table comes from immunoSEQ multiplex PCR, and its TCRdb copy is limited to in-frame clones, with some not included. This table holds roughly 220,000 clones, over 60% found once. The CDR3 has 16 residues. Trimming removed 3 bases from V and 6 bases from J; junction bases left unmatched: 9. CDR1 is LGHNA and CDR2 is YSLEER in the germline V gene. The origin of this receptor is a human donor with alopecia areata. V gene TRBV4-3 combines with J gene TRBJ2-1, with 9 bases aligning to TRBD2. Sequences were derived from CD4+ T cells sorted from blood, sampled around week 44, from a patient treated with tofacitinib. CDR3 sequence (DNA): TGCGCCAGCAGCCATCGTCGGCTAGCGGGGTTCAATGAGCAGTTCTTC. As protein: CASSHRRLAGFNEQFF.